Listed below are T cell receptor beta chains from one sample, sequenced in a study of blood T cell repertoires in COVID-19. Produced via immunoSEQ multiplex PCR; TCRdb's table is partial and in-frame only. The data show under 55,000 clones, about 90% seen once. The sample consisted of peripheral blood. The receptors derive from a human donor in a cohort sampled during active COVID-19. The CDR3 runs from the conserved cysteine through the conserved F or W. Each record gives: D gene, clone size, CDR3 length, J gene, V gene, CDR3 protein, CDR3 DNA. D genes are given only for firm matches. Clone sizes are given selectively: once, few, many, or a class where the clone is expanded.

TRBD1 | once | 13 | TRBJ1-6 | TRBV7-2 | CASSYGTGSPLHF | TGTGCCAGCAGCTACGGGACAGGTTCACCCCTCCACTTT
TRBD1 | . | 18 | TRBJ1-1 | TRBV7-9 | CASSPIPGGEGVNTEAFF | TGTGCCAGCAGCCCTATTCCAGGGGGCGAGGGGGTGAACACTGAAGCTTTCTTT
. | . | 15 | TRBJ1-3 | TRBV5-1 | CASSSIGQWGNTIYF | TGCGCCAGCAGCTCAATAGGACAGTGGGGAAACACCATATATTTT
. | . | 14 | TRBJ2-7 | TRBV19 | CASSIRAGVYEQYF | TGTGCCAGTAGTATAAGGGCAGGGGTCTACGAGCAGTACTTC
TRBD1 | . | 13 | TRBJ1-2 | TRBV5-5 | CASSPGQNYGYTF | TGTGCCAGCAGCCCGGGACAGAACTATGGCTACACCTTC
. | . | 14 | TRBJ2-7 | TRBV28 | CASKKGGANYEQYF | TGTGCCAGCAAAAAGGGGGGGGCCAACTACGAGCAGTACTTC
TRBD1 | once | 15 | TRBJ1-2 | TRBV6-1 | CASSEPDRDQYRYTF | TGTGCCAGCAGTGAACCGGACAGGGATCAGTATCGCTACACCTTC
. | . | 15 | TRBJ2-5 | TRBV7-2 | CASSPDRHWGETQYF | TGTGCCAGCAGCCCTGACCGACACTGGGGCGAGACCCAGTACTTC
. | . | 18 | TRBJ1-6 | TRBV7-8 | CASSHPGGAKTYNSPLHF | TGTGCCAGCAGCCATCCCGGTGGAGCTAAAACTTATAATTCACCCCTCCACTTT
. | . | 15 | TRBJ2-1 | TRBV6-5 | CASSYSLFAGDEQFF | TGTGCCAGCAGTTATTCCTTATTTGCAGGCGATGAGCAGTTCTTC
. | . | 15 | TRBJ1-6 | TRBV6-5 | CASRVEARNNSPLHF | TGTGCCAGCAGAGTGGAGGCCAGAAATAATTCACCCCTCCACTTT